What follows are 17 T cell receptor beta chains derived from one specimen sequenced in a study of shared clonotypes between healthy human individuals. Produced via immunoSEQ multiplex PCR; TCRdb's table is partial and in-frame only. This sample has about 2.1 million clones, with roughly 91% found just once. CD45RO-negative, CCR7-selected cells formed the naive CD8 fraction, which excluded terminally differentiated effector memory CD45RA+ cells. Source material: naive CD8+ T cells from PBMCs. Receptor source: a man aged 18 to 30 in good health. Some clones in this sample may be carry-over from other donors' samples.

The V and J genes are TRBV19 and TRBJ2-7, with a weak D call TRBD2 (5 bases). CDR1 and CDR2 from the germline V gene are LNHDA and SQIVND (reference sequence). The CDR3 runs 14 residues. Deletions cut 9 bases from V and 0 bases from J, with 15 bases between. Here the CDR3 DNA reads TGTGCCAGCGCGAGTCGGGAAACCTCCTACGAGCAGTACTTC. Amino acid sequence: CASASRETSYEQYF.

This clone has only one observation. The rearrangement links TRBV27 to TRBJ1-2; 7 nucleotides match TRBD1. Germline CDR1 is MNHEY and CDR2 is SMNVEV (reference sequence). This CDR3 is 15 amino acids long. The V gene end was trimmed by 0 bases and the J gene end by 8 bases; junction bases not matched to a gene: 9. In DNA form, the CDR3 reads TGTGCCAGCAGTTTATCAGGGGGCGCGGGCTCCGGCTACACCTTC. This translates into CASSLSGGAGSGYTF.

The J gene is TRBJ2-3, the V gene TRBV13, with D unresolved. CDR3 size: 14 residues. V shed 5 bases and J shed 6 bases, with 15 bases lying between them. In germline, CDR1 is PRHDT, CDR2 FYEKMQ (reference sequence). The CDR3 sequence: CASSQTGESDTQYF. The CDR3 coding sequence is TGTGCCAGCAGCCAGACTGGTGAGTCCGATACGCAGTATTTT.

This chain uses TRBV11-2 with TRBJ2-7; D is perhaps TRBD2 (7 bases). Deletions cut 6 bases from V and 3 bases from J, with 18 bases between. This CDR3 is built from 15 residues. CDR1 is SGHAT, CDR2 FQNNGV, per germline. This chain's CDR3 is CASRGGEGPYYEQYF. The CDR3 DNA follows: TGTGCCAGCAGAGGGGGGGAGGGCCCTTACTACGAGCAGTACTTC.

The rearrangement uses TRBV25-1 and TRBJ2-1; TRBD2 matches at 8 bases. Germline V gene data show CDR1 as MGHDK and CDR2 as SYGVNS. This CDR3 comprises 15 residues. Trimming took 3 bases from V and 4 from J; bases not matched to a gene: 5. The CDR3 here is CASSESSGLYNEQFF. In DNA form, the CDR3 reads TGTGCCAGCAGTGAGTCTAGCGGGCTGTACAATGAGCAGTTCTTC.

The chain uses TRBV6-5 and TRBJ1-1, with D possibly TRBD1 on 5 matching bases. The CDR3 extends over 12 amino acids. Germline CDR1 and CDR2: MNHEY and SVGAGI. V was shortened by 5 bases and J by 6 bases, with 10 bases between the two germline ends. The chain's CDR3 is CASSAGSAEAFF. The CDR3 DNA sequence: TGTGCCAGCAGTGCAGGGTCGGCTGAAGCTTTCTTT.

The V gene is TRBV29-1, the J gene TRBJ2-1, with TRBD2 identical over 13 bases. Per the germline V gene, CDR1 is SQVTM and CDR2 is ANQGSEA. The CDR3 runs 17 residues. The V and J ends lost 1 base and 4 bases, in that order; junction bases with no gene match: 7. This CDR3 is CSVEGYPGLAGYNEQFF. In nucleotides, the CDR3 is TGCAGCGTTGAAGGGTACCCGGGACTAGCGGGGTACAATGAGCAGTTCTTC.

A word on this clone: Other DNA sequences within the sample encode an identical CDR3. The V call is TRBV27, the J call TRBJ1-1, with a weak D call TRBD1 (5 bases). The CDR3 consists of 14 residues. The V and J ends lost 5 bases and 4 bases respectively, with 14 bases between them. Germline-derived CDR1 and CDR2 are MNHEY and SMNVEV (reference sequence). This chain's CDR3 is CASSPWGGSTEAFF. DNA for the CDR3: TGTGCCAGCAGTCCATGGGGGGGTAGCACTGAAGCTTTCTTT.

As concerns this clone: The same CDR3 can be traced to other DNA sequences in this sample. The chain combines TRBV5-1 with TRBJ2-1, with 10 bases that match TRBD2. After removal of 0 bases from V and 7 bases from J, the junction contained 7 bases not matched to a gene. The length of the CDR3 is 16 residues. Germline V gene data show CDR1 as SGHRS and CDR2 as YFSETQ. The CDR3 sequence is CASSLARLAGANEQFF. DNA for the CDR3: TGCGCCAGCAGCTTGGCCCGGCTAGCGGGAGCAAATGAGCAGTTCTTC. Drawing the rest from reference TRBV5-1 and TRBJ2-1, the complete variable domain is KAGVTQTPRYLIKTRGQQVTLSCSPISGHRSVSWYQQTPGQGLQFLFEYFSETQRNKGNFPGRFSGRQFSNSRSEMNVSTLELGDSALYLCASSLARLAGANEQFFGPGTRLTVL.

The J gene is TRBJ1-2, the V gene TRBV9; D uncertain. The germline V and J ends were trimmed by 3 bases and 5 bases, with 17 bases remaining between them. CDR1 is SGDLS and CDR2 is YYNGEE in the germline V gene. The CDR3 spans 15 residues. This chain's CDR3 is CASSAAGPRGYGYTF. The CDR3 DNA follows: TGTGCCAGCAGCGCCGCCGGCCCCAGAGGGTATGGCTACACCTTC.

V and J are TRBV10-2 and TRBJ2-5; a weak D match, TRBD1 (5 bases). The length of the CDR3 is 13 residues. V was shortened by 2 bases and J by 5 bases, with 9 bases between the two germline ends. CDR1 is WSHSY and CDR2 is SAAADI in the germline V gene. The DNA for the CDR3 is TGCGCCAGCAGTGAGGGGGCCTGGGAGACCCAGTACTTC. Protein sequence: CASSEGAWETQYF.

This sequence joins TRBV27 and TRBJ2-7; D unresolved. The CDR3 contains 14 residues. Germline V gene data show CDR1 as MNHEY and CDR2 as SMNVEV (reference sequence). V was trimmed by 5 bases and J by 0 bases, leaving 11 bases between them. The CDR3 loop reads CASSPTSYSYEQYF. In nucleotides, the CDR3 is TGTGCCAGCAGTCCTACGTCCTACTCCTACGAGCAGTACTTC.

The rearrangement links TRBV5-4 to TRBJ1-5; D uncertain. The germline CDR1 and CDR2 sequences are SGHNT and YYREEE (reference sequence). The CDR3 is 11 residues long. Between the trimmed V and J ends, which lost 4 bases and 6 bases, there was a span of 5 bases. The CDR3, as DNA: TGTGCCAGCAGCGAATGTCAGCCCCAGCATTTT. Its protein product is CASSECQPQHF.

The chain recombines TRBV25-1 with TRBJ1-2; D possibly corresponds to TRBD1 (5 bases). CDR3 length: 14 amino acids. V was shortened by 2 bases and J by 9 bases, with 16 bases between the two germline ends. Germline-derived CDR1 and CDR2 are MGHDK and SYGVNS. The CDR3 nucleotides are TGTGCCAGCAGTGAAACACCCGTGGGGGAGAGCTACACCTTC. This codes for CASSETPVGESYTF.

The V and J genes are TRBV27 and TRBJ2-3, with unresolved D. Germline V lookup: CDR1 MNHEY, CDR2 SMNVEV (reference sequence). This CDR3 comprises 13 residues. The ends were cut back, 7 bases at V and 2 bases at J, with 10 bases in the middle. CDR3 in DNA: TGTGCCAGCAACGGCAGAAACACAGATACGCAGTATTTT. Its protein product is CASNGRNTDTQYF.

This chain links TRBV7-9 with TRBJ1-1; D ambiguous. From germline, CDR1 is SEHNR and CDR2 FQNEAQ (reference sequence). The CDR3 contains 13 residues. The germline V and J ends were trimmed by 1 base and 6 bases, with 9 bases remaining between them. The CDR3 reads CASSLVGRPEAFF. CDR3 nucleotides: TGTGCCAGCAGCTTAGTAGGACGGCCTGAAGCTTTCTTT.

The gene calls are TRBV25-1 and TRBJ2-1; possible D gene TRBD2, 6 bases. Germline CDR1 is MGHDK and CDR2 is SYGVNS. The ends were cut back, 7 bases at V and 1 base at J, with 14 bases in the middle. The CDR3 totals 15 residues. The chain's CDR3 is CASTSRERSYNEQFF. CDR3 in DNA: TGTGCCAGCACCTCTCGGGAGAGGTCCTACAATGAGCAGTTCTTC. Looking up the rest from reference TRBV25-1 and TRBJ2-1 gives the full variable domain: EADIYQTPRYLVIGTGKKITLECSQTMGHDKMYWYQQDPGMELHLIHYSYGVNSTEKGDLSSESTVSRIRTEHFPLTLESARPSHTSQYLCASTSRERSYNEQFFGPGTRLTVL.